Below are 2 T cell receptor beta chains sequenced from a single sample in a study of T cells in Graves' hyperthyroidism and ophthalmopathy (dated 2019 in TCRdb). Libraries were constructed by multiplex PCR. Sequenced using an Illumina HiSeq 2000. The TCR beta CDR3 regions were amplified from RNA transcripts. The first round of RT-PCR for the TCR CDR3 was performed with the HTBI primer set and the Qiagen OneStep RT-PCR kit. TCRdb reprocessing: public reads trimmed at Q25 with fastp, clones called with MiXCR, in-frame beta chains kept. Entries are consolidated by CDR3 protein sequence, retaining the most common genes and DNA. The sample includes under 400,000 distinct CDR3 sequences, with 16% observed a single time. Clones ranked in the top ten supply roughly 31% of the sample. The material sequenced was blood. The receptors were sampled from a man aged 30 to 39 with Graves' hyperthyroidism.

This clonotype came up a few times. The genes are TRBV28 and TRBJ1-5; no clear D. V dropped 6 bases and J dropped 2 bases, with 20 bases sitting between them. CDR1 is MDHEN and CDR2 is SYDVKM in the germline V gene. This CDR3 is built from 17 residues. This chain's CDR3 is CASSSQSTLLGNQPQHF. As DNA, the CDR3 is TGTGCCAGCAGCTCTCAATCGACCCTTCTCGGCAATCAGCCCCAGCATTTT.

This clonotype has a count of ten or more. The chain has TRBV28 and TRBJ1-1; D may be TRBD1 (5 bases). The ends were cut back, 3 bases at V and 4 bases at J, with 9 bases in the middle. The germline V gene encodes CDR1 MDHEN and CDR2 SYDVKM. The CDR3 spans 13 residues. The CDR3 nucleotides are TGTGCCAGCAGTTTTGAGGGGAGCACTGAAGCTTTCTTT. This gives the protein CASSFEGSTEAFF.